The 12 T cell receptor beta chains in this list originate from one sample, sequenced in a study of control samples from healthy donors and cancer patients. TCRdb's copy holds only in-frame clones and misses some; the assay was immunoSEQ multiplex PCR. The sample holds roughly 90,000 clones, 85% to 95% seen once. Sequenced material: blood. The receptor source for this set is a woman between 25 and 40 years old in good health.

V usage is TRBV13 and J usage is TRBJ2-7, with TRBD2 matching 11 bases. This CDR3 has 16 residues. From germline, CDR1 is PRHDT and CDR2 FYEKMQ (reference sequence). The V gene end was trimmed by 5 bases and the J gene end by 4 bases; junction bases not matched to a gene: 10. The CDR3 reads CASSDASGTSGYEQYF. CDR3 nucleotides: TGTGCCAGCAGCGACGCGTCCGGGACTAGCGGTTACGAGCAGTACTTC.

This clone has a single count. The genes are TRBV28 and TRBJ1-2, with a weak D call TRBD1 (5 bases). CDR3 length equals 15 residues. Trimming removed 3 bases at V and 1 base at J, with 12 bases between. Germline V lookup: CDR1 MDHEN, CDR2 SYDVKM. CDR3 amino acids: CASSLRGRDNYGYTF. The CDR3 nucleotides read TGTGCCAGCAGTTTGAGGGGTCGGGATAACTATGGCTACACCTTC.

This chain joins TRBV4-1 and TRBJ2-1; no reliable D call. Germline CDR1 MGHRA, CDR2 YSYEKL. V was pared by 1 base and J by 2 bases, with 3 bases between. This CDR3 has 13 amino acids. The CDR3 here is CASSQVTYNEQFF. The CDR3 region has the DNA TGCGCCAGCAGCCAAGTGACCTACAATGAGCAGTTCTTC.

J is TRBJ1-5 and V is TRBV24-1, with D perhaps TRBD1 (6 bases). The V gene's germline CDR1 is KGHDR and CDR2 SFDVKD. CDR3 length: 14 amino acids. V lost 2 bases to trimming and J lost 6 bases, with 10 bases between them. This chain's CDR3 is CATSDYTGFQPQHF. CDR3 bases: TGTGCCACCAGTGATTACACAGGGTTTCAGCCCCAGCATTTT.

The genes are TRBV7-2 and TRBJ1-2; TRBD1 aligns across 7 bases. Germline CDR1 is SGHTA and CDR2 is FQGNSA. The CDR3 contains 14 residues. The V segment lost 4 bases and the J segment 4 bases; nucleotides outside the gene matches: 6. The CDR3: CASSYGTATYGYTF. The CDR3 DNA reads TGTGCCAGCAGCTATGGGACAGCGACCTATGGCTACACCTTC.

This clone was recorded once. The chain combines TRBV30 with TRBJ1-5, with TRBD1 matching 8 bases. Germline CDR1 GTSNPN, CDR2 SVGIG (reference sequence). The CDR3 contains 13 residues. This CDR3 reads CASSDRAGQPQHF. The CDR3 coding sequence is TGTGCTTCCTCGGACAGGGCGGGTCAGCCCCAGCATTTT.

The J gene is TRBJ1-2, the V gene TRBV19; possibly TRBD1 for D (6 bases). The V gene's germline CDR1 is LNHDA and CDR2 SQIVND (reference sequence). Trimming shortened V by 2 bases and J by 7 bases, and 11 bases separated the two germline ends. The CDR3 covers 13 residues. The CDR3 sequence: CASSITGAGGYTF. CDR3 DNA sequence: TGTGCCAGTAGTATAACGGGGGCGGGTGGCTACACCTTC.

CDR3 DNA sequence: TGTGCCAGCAGCTTAGTCCCAGACTATGAGCAGTTCTTC. It codes for CASSLVPDYEQFF. This chain joins TRBV7-6 and TRBJ2-1, with D uncertain. The V end was cut by 1 base, the J end by 8 bases, with 9 bases between. Germline loops: CDR1 SGHVS, CDR2 FNYEAQ. The CDR3 runs to 13 residues.

V usage is TRBV6-5 and J usage is TRBJ1-1, with D perhaps TRBD1 (5 bases). V was trimmed by 6 bases and J by 11 bases, leaving 13 bases between them. The CDR3 contains 11 residues. Germline CDR1 reads MNHEY; CDR2 reads SVGAGI. The CDR3 here is CASRSGQWAFF. The CDR3 DNA is TGTGCCAGCAGATCAGGGCAGTGGGCTTTCTTT.

The chain carries TRBV4-2 and TRBJ2-6, with a weak D call TRBD1 (6 bases). The ends were cut back, 0 bases at V and 3 bases at J, with 18 bases in the middle. This CDR3 contains 19 residues. CDR1 LGHNA and CDR2 YNFKEQ come from the germline V gene. CDR3 nucleotides: TGTGCCAGCAGCCAAGAGAAGGGGCAGGGGAGTGTTGGGGCCAACGTCCTGACTTTC. Translated: CASSQEKGQGSVGANVLTF.

The chain links TRBV11-2 to TRBJ2-6; D gene ambiguous. V was cut by 1 base and J by 0 bases, with 10 bases left in between. From germline, CDR1 is SGHAT and CDR2 FQNNGV. The CDR3 loop spans 17 amino acids. CDR3 nucleotide sequence: TGTGCCAGCAGCTTAGCTAAACAGCTCTCTGGGGCCAACGTCCTGACTTTC. Encoded protein: CASSLAKQLSGANVLTF.

This chain connects TRBV5-1 to TRBJ1-2; the D gene is possibly TRBD1 (6 bases). The CDR3 has 15 amino acids. Germline V gene data show CDR1 as SGHRS and CDR2 as YFSETQ. V gave up 1 base and J gave up 3 bases, with 13 bases separating them. The CDR3 region has the DNA TGCGCCAGCAGCTTGCCGGACAGTCTATACTATGGCTACACCTTC. This gives the protein CASSLPDSLYYGYTF.